The present TCR beta chain was sequenced within a study of blood T cell repertoires in COVID-19. Study details: PBMCs, B-cell-depleted T cells, or T cells provided the cDNA or gDNA that made up the material.

CDR1 and CDR2 (germline): SGDLS, YYNGEE. J was trimmed by 6 bases and V by 2 bases; bases with no gene match: 7. CDR3 size: 16 residues. The assay was immunoSEQ multiplex PCR, and TCRdb's table has in-frame clones only and misses some. The data hold roughly 250,000 clones, with approximately 85% observed a single time. The chain combines TRBV9 with TRBJ1-6; 8 bases are a match to TRBD1. This sequence originates from a woman between 45 and 60 years old who had recovered from COVID-19. The sample was PBMCs or T cells enriched from blood (not recorded which). In DNA, the CDR3 is TGTGCCAGCAGCGTGGACAGGGCAGACCTTAATTCACCCCTCCACTTT. Encoded protein: CASSVDRADLNSPLHF.